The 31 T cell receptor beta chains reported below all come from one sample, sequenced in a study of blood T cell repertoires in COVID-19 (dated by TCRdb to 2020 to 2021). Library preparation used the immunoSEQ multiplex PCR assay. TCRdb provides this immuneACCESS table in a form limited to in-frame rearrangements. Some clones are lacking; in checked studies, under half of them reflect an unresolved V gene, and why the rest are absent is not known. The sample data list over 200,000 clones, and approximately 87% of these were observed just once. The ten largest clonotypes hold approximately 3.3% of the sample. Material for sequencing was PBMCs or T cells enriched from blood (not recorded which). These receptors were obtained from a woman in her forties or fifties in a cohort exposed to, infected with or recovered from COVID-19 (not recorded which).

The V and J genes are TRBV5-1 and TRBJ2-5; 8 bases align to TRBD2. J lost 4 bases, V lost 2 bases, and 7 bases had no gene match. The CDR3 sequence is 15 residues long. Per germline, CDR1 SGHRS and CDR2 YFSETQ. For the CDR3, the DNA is TGCGCCAGCAGCTTAGGTGGGACTAGTGGAGAGACCCAGTACTTC. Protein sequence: CASSLGGTSGETQYF.

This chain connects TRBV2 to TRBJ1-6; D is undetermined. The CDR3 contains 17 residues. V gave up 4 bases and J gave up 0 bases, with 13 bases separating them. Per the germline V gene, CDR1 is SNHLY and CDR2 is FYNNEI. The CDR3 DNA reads TGTGCCAGCAGTGGGGGAGGCCCGAGCTCCTATAATTCACCCCTCCACTTT. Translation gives CASSGGGPSSYNSPLHF.

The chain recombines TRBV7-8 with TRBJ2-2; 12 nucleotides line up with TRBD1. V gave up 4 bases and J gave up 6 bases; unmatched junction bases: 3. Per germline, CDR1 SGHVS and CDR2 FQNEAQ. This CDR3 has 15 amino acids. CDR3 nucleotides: TGTGCCAGCAGCTCCGGGACAGGGGGCCCCGGGGAGCTGTTTTTT. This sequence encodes CASSSGTGGPGELFF.

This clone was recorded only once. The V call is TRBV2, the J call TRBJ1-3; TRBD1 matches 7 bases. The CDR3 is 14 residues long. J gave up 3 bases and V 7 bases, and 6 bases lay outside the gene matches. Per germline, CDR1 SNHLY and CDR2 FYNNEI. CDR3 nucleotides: TGTGCCAGCACCGTGACAGGGAATGGAAACACCATATATTTT. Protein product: CASTVTGNGNTIYF.

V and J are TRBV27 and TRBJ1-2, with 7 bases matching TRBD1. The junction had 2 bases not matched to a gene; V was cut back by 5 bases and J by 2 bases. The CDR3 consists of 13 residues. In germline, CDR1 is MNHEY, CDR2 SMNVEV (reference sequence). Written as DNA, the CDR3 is TGTGCCAGCAGTCGGGACAGCAACTATGGCTACACCTTC. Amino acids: CASSRDSNYGYTF.

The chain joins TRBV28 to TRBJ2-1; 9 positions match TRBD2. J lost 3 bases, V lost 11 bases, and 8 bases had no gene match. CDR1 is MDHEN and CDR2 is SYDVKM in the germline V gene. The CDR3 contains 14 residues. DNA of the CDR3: TGTGCCCCCAGAGCGGGGGGTGACTACAATGAGCAGTTCTTC. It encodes CAPRAGGDYNEQFF. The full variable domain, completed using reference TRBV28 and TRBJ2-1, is DVKVTQSSRYLVKRTGEKVFLECVQDMDHENMFWYRQDPGLGLRLIYFSYDVKMKEKGDIPEGYSVSREKKERFSLILESASTNQTSMYLCAPRAGGDYNEQFFGPGTRLTVL.

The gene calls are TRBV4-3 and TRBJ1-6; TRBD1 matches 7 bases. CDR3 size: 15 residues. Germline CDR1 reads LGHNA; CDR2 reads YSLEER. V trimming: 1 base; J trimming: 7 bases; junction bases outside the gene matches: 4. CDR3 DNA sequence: TGCGCCAGCAGCCAAGCCGGGACAGACAATTCACCCCTCCACTTT. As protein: CASSQAGTDNSPLHF.

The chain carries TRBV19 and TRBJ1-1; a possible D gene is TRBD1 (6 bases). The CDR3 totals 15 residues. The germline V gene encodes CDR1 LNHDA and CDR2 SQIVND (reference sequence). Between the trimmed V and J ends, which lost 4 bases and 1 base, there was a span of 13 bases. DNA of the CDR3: TGTGCCAGTAGTAAAGGACAGCTGCAGAACACTGAAGCTTTCTTT. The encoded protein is CASSKGQLQNTEAFF. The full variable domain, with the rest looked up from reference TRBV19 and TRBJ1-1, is DGGITQSPKYLFRKEGQNVTLSCEQNLNHDAMYWYRQDPGQGLRLIYYSQIVNDFQKGDIAEGYSVSREKKESFPLTVTSAQKNPTAFYLCASSKGQLQNTEAFFGQGTRLTVV.

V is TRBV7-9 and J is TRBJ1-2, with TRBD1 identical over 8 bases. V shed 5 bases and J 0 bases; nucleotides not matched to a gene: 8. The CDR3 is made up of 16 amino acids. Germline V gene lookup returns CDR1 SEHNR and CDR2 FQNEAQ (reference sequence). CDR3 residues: CASSRQGRNSNYGYTF. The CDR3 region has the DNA TGTGCCAGCAGCCGACAGGGGCGTAATTCTAACTATGGCTACACCTTC.

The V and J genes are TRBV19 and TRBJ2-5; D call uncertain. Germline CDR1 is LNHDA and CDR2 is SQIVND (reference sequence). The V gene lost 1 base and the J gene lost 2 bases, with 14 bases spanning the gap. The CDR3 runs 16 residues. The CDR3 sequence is CASSIGPPLIQETQYF. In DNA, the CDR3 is TGTGCCAGTAGTATAGGTCCCCCCCTAATACAAGAGACCCAGTACTTC.

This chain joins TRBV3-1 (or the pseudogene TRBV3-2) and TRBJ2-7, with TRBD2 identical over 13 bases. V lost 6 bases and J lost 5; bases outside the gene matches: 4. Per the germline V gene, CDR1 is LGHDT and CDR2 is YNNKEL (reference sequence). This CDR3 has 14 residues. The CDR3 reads CASRRTSGGHEQYF. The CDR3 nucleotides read TGTGCCAGCAGGCGGACTAGCGGGGGACACGAGCAGTACTTC.

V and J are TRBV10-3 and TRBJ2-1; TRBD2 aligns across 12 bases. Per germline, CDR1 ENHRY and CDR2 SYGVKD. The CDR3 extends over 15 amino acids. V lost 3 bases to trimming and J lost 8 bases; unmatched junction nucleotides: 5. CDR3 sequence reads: CAISELAGGGDEQFF. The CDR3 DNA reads TGTGCCATCAGTGAACTAGCGGGGGGCGGCGATGAGCAGTTCTTC.

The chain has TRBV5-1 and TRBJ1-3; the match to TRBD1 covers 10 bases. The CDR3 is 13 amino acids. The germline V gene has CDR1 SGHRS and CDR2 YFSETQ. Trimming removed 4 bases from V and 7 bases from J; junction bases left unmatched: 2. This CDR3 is CASSVGQGNTIYF. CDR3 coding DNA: TGCGCCAGCAGCGTGGGACAGGGGAACACCATATATTTT.

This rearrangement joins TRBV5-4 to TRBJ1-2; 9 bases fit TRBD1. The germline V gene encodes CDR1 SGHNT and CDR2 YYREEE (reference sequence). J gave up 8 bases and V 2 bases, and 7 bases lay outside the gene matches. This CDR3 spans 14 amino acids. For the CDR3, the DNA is TGTGCCAGCAGCTTATCCGGGACAGGGAGCGGCTACACCTTC. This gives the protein CASSLSGTGSGYTF.

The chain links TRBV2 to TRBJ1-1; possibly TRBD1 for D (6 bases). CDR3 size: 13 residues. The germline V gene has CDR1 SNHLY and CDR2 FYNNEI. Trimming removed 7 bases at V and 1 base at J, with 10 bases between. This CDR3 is CASIQQGNTEAFF. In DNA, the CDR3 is TGTGCCAGCATCCAACAGGGGAACACTGAAGCTTTCTTT.

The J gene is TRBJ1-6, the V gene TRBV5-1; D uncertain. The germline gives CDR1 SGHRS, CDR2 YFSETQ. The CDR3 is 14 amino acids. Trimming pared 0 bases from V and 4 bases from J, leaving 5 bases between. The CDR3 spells CASSLDSYNSPLHF. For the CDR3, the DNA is TGCGCCAGCAGCTTGGATAGTTATAATTCACCCCTCCACTTT.

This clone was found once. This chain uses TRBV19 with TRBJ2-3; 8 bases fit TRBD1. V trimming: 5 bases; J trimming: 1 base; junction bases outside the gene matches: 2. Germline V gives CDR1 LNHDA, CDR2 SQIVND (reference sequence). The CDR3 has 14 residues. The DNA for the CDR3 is TGTGCCAGTAGTCTGGGACAGGGCACAGATACGCAGTATTTT. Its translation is CASSLGQGTDTQYF.

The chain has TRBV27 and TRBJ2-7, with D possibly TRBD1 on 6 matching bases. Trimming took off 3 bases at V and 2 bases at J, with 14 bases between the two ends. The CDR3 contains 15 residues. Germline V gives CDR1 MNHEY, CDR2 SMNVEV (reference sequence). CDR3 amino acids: CASSFIGEGAYEQYF. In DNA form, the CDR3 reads TGTGCCAGCAGTTTCATAGGAGAGGGGGCCTACGAGCAGTACTTC.

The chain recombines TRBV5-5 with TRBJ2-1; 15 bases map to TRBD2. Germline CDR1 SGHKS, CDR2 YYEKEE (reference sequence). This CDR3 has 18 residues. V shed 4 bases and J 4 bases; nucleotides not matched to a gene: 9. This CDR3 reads CASSPGLAGGLHYNEQFF. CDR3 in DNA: TGTGCCAGCAGCCCAGGACTAGCGGGGGGGCTTCATTACAATGAGCAGTTCTTC.

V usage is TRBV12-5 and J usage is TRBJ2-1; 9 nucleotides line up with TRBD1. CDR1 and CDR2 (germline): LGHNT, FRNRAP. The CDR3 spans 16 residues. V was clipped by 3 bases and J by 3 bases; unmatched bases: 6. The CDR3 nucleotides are TGTGCTAGTGGTTTAGGACAGGGGAAAATCTACAATGAGCAGTTCTTC. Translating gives CASGLGQGKIYNEQFF.

Here the CDR3 reads CASSYFPGGTEAFF. The CDR3 DNA sequence: TGTGCCAGCAGTTATTTTCCGGGAGGCACTGAAGCTTTCTTT. J is TRBJ1-1 and V is TRBV6-2 or TRBV6-3; D ambiguous. CDR1 and CDR2 from the germline V gene are MNHEY and SVGEGT. V was shortened by 3 bases and J by 4 bases, with 12 bases between the two germline ends. This CDR3 has 14 amino acids.

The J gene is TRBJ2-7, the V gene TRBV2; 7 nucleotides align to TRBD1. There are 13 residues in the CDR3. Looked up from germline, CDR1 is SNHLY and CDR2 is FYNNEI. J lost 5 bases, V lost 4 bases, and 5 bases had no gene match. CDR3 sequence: CASSGQGINEQYF. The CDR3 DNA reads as TGTGCCAGCAGTGGACAGGGAATCAACGAGCAGTACTTC.

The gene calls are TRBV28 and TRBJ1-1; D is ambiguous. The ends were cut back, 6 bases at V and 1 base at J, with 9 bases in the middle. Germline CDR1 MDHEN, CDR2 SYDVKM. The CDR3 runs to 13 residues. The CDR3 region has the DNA TGTGCCAGCAGGGTTTTACAGAACACTGAAGCTTTCTTT. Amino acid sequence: CASRVLQNTEAFF. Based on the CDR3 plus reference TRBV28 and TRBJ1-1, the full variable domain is DVKVTQSSRYLVKRTGEKVFLECVQDMDHENMFWYRQDPGLGLRLIYFSYDVKMKEKGDIPEGYSVSREKKERFSLILESASTNQTSMYLCASRVLQNTEAFFGQGTRLTVV.

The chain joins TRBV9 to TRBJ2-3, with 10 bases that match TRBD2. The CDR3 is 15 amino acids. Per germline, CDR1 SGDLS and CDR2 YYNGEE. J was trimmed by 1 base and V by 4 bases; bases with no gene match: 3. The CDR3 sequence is CASSFLAGGTDTQYF. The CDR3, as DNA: TGTGCCAGCAGCTTCCTAGCGGGGGGCACAGATACGCAGTATTTT.

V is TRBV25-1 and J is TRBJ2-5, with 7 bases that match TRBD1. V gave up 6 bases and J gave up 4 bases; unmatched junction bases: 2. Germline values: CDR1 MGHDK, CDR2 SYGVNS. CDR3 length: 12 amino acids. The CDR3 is CASSPGGETQYF. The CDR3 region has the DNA TGTGCCAGCAGCCCAGGGGGAGAGACCCAGTACTTC.

The CDR3 DNA reads TGTGCCAGTAAGCGGGACAGGATAAGCAATCAGCCCCAGCATTTT. It is translated as CASKRDRISNQPQHF. This chain uses TRBV19 with TRBJ1-5; TRBD1 matches 8 bases. V lost 7 bases, J lost 1 base, and 6 bases stayed unmatched. The CDR3 loop spans 15 amino acids. Germline CDR1 and CDR2: LNHDA and SQIVND (reference sequence).

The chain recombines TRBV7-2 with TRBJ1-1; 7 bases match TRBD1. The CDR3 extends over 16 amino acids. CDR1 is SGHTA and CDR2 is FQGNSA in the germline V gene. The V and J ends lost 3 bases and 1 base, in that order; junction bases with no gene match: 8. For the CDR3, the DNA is TGTGCCAGCAGCTTTCCGGCCGGGACAGCGAACACTGAAGCTTTCTTT. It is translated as CASSFPAGTANTEAFF.

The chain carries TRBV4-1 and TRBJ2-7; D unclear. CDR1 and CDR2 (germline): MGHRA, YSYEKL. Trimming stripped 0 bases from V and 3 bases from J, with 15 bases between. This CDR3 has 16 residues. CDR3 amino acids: CASSQELARWSYEQYF. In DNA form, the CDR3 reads TGCGCCAGCAGCCAAGAACTGGCACGCTGGAGCTACGAGCAGTACTTC.

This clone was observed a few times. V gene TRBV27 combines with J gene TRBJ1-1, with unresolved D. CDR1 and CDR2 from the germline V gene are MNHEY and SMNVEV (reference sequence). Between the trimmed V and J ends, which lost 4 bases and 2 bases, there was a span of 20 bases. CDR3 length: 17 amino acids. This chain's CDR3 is CASSWRERRDPNTEAFF. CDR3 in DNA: TGTGCCAGCAGTTGGCGAGAGCGGCGTGACCCCAACACTGAAGCTTTCTTT.

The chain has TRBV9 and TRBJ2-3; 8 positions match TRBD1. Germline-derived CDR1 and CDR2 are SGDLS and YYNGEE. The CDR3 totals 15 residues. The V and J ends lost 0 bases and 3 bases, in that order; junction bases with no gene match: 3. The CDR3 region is CASSVAGQETDTQYF. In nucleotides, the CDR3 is TGTGCCAGCAGCGTAGCGGGACAGGAGACAGATACGCAGTATTTT.

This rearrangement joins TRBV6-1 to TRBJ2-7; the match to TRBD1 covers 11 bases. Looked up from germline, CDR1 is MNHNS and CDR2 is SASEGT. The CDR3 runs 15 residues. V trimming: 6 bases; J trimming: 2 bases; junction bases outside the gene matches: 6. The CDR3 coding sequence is TGTGCCAGCAGCCATCCGGGACAGGGGGCCTACGAGCAGTACTTC. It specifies CASSHPGQGAYEQYF.